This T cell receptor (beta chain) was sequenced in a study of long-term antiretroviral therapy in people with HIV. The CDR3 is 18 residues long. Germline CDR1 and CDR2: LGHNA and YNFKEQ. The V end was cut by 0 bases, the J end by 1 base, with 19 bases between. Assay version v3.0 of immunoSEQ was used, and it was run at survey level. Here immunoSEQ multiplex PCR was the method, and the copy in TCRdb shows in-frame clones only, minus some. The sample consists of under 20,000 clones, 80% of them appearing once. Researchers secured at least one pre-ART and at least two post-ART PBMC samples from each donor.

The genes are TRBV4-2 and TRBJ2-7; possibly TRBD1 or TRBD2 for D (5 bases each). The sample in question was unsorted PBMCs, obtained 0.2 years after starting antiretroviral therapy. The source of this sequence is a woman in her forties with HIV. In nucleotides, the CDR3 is TGTGCCAGCAGCCAAGAGGCTGAGGGGTGGGGCAGGTCCTACGAGCAGTACTTC. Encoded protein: CASSQEAEGWGRSYEQYF.